The sample holds one count of the clone carrying this T cell receptor (beta chain). These data are taken from a study of blood T cell repertoires in COVID-19. TCRdb's table, derived via immunoSEQ multiplex PCR, lists solely in-frame clones and lacks some. The sample includes nearly 250,000 clones, about 89% of them seen just once. Trimming pared 5 bases from V and 11 bases from J, leaving 21 bases between. Per germline, CDR1 MDHEN and CDR2 SYDVKM. This CDR3 comprises 14 residues. This clonotype originated in a woman in her fifties or sixties who had recovered from COVID-19. The material sequenced was peripheral blood. The chain links TRBV28 to TRBJ1-1; D perhaps matches TRBD1 (5 bases). In nucleotides, the CDR3 is TGTGCCAGCAGTCACCAAGTACCCTGGGAGGGGGCTTTCTTT. It specifies CASSHQVPWEGAFF. Looking up the rest from reference TRBV28 and TRBJ1-1 gives the full variable domain: DVKVTQSSRYLVKRTGEKVFLECVQDMDHENMFWYRQDPGLGLRLIYFSYDVKMKEKGDIPEGYSVSREKKERFSLILESASTNQTSMYLCASSHQVPWEGAFFGQGTRLTVV.